The present TCR beta chain was sequenced within a study of blood T cell repertoires in COVID-19. Background on the study: PBMCs, B-cell-depleted T cells, or T cells provided the cDNA or gDNA that made up the material.

Assay used: immunoSEQ multiplex PCR; TCRdb lists only in-frame clones, some missing. The data contain approximately 210,000 clones, around four fifths of them singletons. This CDR3 has 17 amino acids. CDR1 is SGHRS, CDR2 YFSETQ, per germline. J gave up 1 base and V 0 bases, and 7 bases lay outside the gene matches. V usage is TRBV5-1 and J usage is TRBJ2-3; 8 bases line up with TRBD2. This clonotype was sampled from a woman between 45 and 60 years old with acute or convalescent COVID-19. The sequenced material came from peripheral blood. CDR3 residues: CASSLALSGSRTDTQYF. DNA for the CDR3: TGCGCCAGCAGCTTGGCCTTGAGCGGGAGTCGCACAGATACGCAGTATTTT.